The present T cell receptor (beta chain) was sequenced within a study of T cell responses to AZD1222 COVID-19 vaccine. Generated by immunoSEQ multiplex PCR, the TCRdb table keeps only in-frame clones and is missing some. This table holds more than 90,000 clones, roughly nine tenths found once. Per germline, CDR1 MNHNS and CDR2 SASEGT. CDR3 size: 14 residues. Concerning this clone itself: Mismatch with germline at one junction end may stem from a read error.

The source is an adult in good health. The V call is TRBV6-1, the J call TRBJ1-1, with 7 nucleotides matching TRBD1. The material sequenced was peripheral blood, taken on day 0 of AZD1222 vaccination. DNA for the CDR3: TGTGCCAGCAGCGAAGGACAGGCCTACACTGAAGCTTTCTTT. This gives the protein CASSEGQAYTEAFF.